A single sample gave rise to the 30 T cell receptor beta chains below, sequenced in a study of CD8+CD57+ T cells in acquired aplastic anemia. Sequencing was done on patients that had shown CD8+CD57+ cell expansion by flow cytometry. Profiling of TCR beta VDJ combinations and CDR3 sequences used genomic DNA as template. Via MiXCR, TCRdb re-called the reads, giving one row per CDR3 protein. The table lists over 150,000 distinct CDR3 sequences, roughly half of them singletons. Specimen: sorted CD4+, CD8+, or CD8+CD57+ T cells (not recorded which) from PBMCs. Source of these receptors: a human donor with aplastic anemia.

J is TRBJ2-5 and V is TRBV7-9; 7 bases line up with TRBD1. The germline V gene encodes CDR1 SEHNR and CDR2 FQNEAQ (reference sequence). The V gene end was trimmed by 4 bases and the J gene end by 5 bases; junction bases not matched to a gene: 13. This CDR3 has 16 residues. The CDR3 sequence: CASSSQGGAQVETQYF. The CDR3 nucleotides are TGTGCCAGCAGCTCCCAAGGGGGCGCGCAAGTGGAGACCCAGTACTTC.

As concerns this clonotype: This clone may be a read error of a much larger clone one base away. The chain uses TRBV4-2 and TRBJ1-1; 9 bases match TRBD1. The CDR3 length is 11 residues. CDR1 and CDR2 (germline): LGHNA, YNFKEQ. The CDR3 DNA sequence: TGTGCCAACAGCTCCGACAGGGGGTCTTTCTTT. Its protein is CANSSDRGSFF.

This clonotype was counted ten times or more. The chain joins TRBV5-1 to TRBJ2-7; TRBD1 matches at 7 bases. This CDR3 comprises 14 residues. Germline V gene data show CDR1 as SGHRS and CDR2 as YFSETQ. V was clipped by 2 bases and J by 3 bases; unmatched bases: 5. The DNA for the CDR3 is TGCGCCAGCAGCTTCGGGACAGAGGTCTACGAGCAGTACTTC. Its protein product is CASSFGTEVYEQYF.

In DNA form, the CDR3 reads TGTGCCAGCAGTGAGTATCCGAACACTGAAGCTTTCTTT. Translating gives CASSEYPNTEAFF. The gene calls are TRBV2 and TRBJ1-1; D remains ambiguous. Trimming removed 3 bases at V and 1 base at J, with 6 bases between. The germline CDR1 and CDR2 sequences are SNHLY and FYNNEI. The CDR3 is made up of 13 amino acids.

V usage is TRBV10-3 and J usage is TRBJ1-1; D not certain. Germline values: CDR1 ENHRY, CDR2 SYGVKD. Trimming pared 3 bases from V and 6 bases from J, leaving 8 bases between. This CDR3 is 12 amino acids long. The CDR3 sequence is CAISDRIPEAFF. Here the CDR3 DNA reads TGTGCCATCAGTGACCGTATCCCTGAAGCTTTCTTT.

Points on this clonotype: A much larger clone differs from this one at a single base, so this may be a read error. Here the CDR3 DNA reads TGTGCCAGCAGCAATGACAAGGACCAAGAGACCCAGTACTTC. Residues: CASSNDKDQETQYF. The chain recombines TRBV7-9 with TRBJ2-5; D uncertain. Trimming removed 5 bases at V and 0 bases at J, with 10 bases between. This CDR3 has 14 residues. CDR1 is SEHNR and CDR2 is FQNEAQ in the germline V gene (reference sequence).

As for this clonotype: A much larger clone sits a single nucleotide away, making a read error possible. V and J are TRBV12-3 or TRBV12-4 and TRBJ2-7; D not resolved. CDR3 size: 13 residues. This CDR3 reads CASSFFLSYERYF. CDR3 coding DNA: TGTGCCAGCAGTTTTTTCCTTTCCTACGAGCGGTACTTC.

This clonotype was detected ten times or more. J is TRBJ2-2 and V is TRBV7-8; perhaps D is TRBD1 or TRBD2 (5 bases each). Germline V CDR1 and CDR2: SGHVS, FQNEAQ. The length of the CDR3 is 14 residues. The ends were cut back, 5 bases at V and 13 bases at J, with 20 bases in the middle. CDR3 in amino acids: CASSARDLSKGLFF. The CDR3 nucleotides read TGTGCCAGCAGCGCCCGGGACCTCTCAAAAGGGCTGTTTTTT.

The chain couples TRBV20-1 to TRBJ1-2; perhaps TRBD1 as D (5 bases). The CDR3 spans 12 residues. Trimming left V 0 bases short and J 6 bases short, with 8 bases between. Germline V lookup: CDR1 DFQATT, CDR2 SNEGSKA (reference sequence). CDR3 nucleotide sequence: TGCAGTGCTAGAGATGCGGGACATGGCTACACCTTC. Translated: CSARDAGHGYTF.

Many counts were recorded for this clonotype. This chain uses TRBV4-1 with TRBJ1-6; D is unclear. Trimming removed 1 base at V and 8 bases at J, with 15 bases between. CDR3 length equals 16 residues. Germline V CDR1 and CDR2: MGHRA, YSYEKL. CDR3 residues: CASSQGKGLGDSPLHF. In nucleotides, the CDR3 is TGCGCCAGCAGCCAAGGGAAGGGCTTGGGAGATTCACCCCTCCACTTT.

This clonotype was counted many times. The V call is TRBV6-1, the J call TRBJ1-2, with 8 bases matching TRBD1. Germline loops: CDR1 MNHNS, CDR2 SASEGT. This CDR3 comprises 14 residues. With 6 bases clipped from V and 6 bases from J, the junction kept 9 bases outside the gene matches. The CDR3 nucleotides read TGTGCCAGCAGCAGACTCGGACAGGGCGATGGCTACACCTTC. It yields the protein CASSRLGQGDGYTF.

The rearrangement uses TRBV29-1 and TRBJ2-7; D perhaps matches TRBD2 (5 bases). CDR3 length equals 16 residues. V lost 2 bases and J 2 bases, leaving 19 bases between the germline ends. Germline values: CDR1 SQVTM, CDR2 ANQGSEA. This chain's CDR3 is CSVEKDDKDWAYEQYF. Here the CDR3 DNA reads TGCAGCGTTGAAAAAGACGATAAGGACTGGGCCTACGAGCAGTACTTC.

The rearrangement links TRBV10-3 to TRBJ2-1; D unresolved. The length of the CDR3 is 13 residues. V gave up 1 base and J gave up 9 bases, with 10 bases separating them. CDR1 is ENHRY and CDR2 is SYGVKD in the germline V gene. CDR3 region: CAISEFASSEQFF. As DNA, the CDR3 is TGTGCCATCAGTGAGTTTGCCAGCAGTGAGCAGTTCTTC.

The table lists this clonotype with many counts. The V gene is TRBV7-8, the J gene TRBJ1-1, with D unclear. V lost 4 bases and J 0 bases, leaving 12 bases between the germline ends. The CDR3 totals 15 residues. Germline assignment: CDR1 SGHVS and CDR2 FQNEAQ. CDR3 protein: CASSSNGHLNTEAFF. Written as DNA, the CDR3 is TGTGCCAGCAGCTCTAACGGTCATCTGAACACTGAAGCTTTCTTT.

The CDR3 sequence is CASSSGQGSTGELFF. The DNA of the CDR3 is TGTGCCAGCAGCTCAGGACAGGGGTCAACCGGGGAGCTGTTTTTT. The chain combines TRBV5-4 with TRBJ2-2, with 9 bases that match TRBD1. In germline, CDR1 is SGHNT, CDR2 YYREEE (reference sequence). With 3 bases clipped from V and 5 bases from J, the junction kept 5 bases outside the gene matches. CDR3 size: 15 residues. Full variable domain (missing parts from reference TRBV5-4 and TRBJ2-2): ETGVTQSPTHLIKTRGQQVTLRCSSQSGHNTVSWYQQALGQGPQFIFQYYREEENGRGNFPPRFSGLQFPNYSSELNVNALELDDSALYLCASSSGQGSTGELFFGEGSRLTVL.

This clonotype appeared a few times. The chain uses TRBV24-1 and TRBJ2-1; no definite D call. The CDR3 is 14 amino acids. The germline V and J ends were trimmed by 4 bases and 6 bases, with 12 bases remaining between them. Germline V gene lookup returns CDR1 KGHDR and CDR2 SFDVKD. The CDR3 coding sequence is TGTGCCACCAGTGACACCGGAGCCACCAATGAGCAGTTCTTC. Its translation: CATSDTGATNEQFF.

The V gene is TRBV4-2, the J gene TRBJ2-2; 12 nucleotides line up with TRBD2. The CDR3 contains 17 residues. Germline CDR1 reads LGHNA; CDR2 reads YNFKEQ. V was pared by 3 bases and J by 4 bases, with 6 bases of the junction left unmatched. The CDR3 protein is CASSHPSGGAVTGELFF. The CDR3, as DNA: TGTGCCAGCAGCCATCCTAGCGGGGGGGCCGTCACCGGGGAGCTGTTTTTT.

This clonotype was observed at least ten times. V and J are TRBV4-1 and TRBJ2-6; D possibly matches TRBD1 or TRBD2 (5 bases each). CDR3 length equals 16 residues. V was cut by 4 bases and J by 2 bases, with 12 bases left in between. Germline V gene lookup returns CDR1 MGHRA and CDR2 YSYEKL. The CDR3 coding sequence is TGCGCCAGCAGCCCCGAGGGGATCGCTGGGGCCAACGTCCTGACTTTC. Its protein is CASSPEGIAGANVLTF.

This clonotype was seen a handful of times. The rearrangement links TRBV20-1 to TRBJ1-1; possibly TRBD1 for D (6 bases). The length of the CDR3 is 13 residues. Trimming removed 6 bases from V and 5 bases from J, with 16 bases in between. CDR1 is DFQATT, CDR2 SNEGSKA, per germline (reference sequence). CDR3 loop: CSASRAGDTEAFF. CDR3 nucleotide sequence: TGCAGTGCGTCCCGGGCAGGGGATACTGAAGCTTTCTTT.

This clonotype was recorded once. Written as DNA, the CDR3 is TGTGCCAGCACATCTGGTCCAGGACTGAACACTGAAGCTTTCTTT. It is translated as CASTSGPGLNTEAFF. The chain has TRBV4-2 and TRBJ1-1; the D is unclear. V was shortened by 7 bases and J by 0 bases, with 15 bases between the two germline ends. Germline V gene sequence: CDR1 LGHNA, CDR2 YNFKEQ. The length of the CDR3 is 15 residues.

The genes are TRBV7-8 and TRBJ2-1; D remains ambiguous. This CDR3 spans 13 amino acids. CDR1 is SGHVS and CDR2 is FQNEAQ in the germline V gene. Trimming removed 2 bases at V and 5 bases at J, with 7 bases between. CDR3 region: CASSLTNHNEQFF. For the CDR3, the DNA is TGTGCCAGCAGCTTAACGAACCACAATGAGCAGTTCTTC.

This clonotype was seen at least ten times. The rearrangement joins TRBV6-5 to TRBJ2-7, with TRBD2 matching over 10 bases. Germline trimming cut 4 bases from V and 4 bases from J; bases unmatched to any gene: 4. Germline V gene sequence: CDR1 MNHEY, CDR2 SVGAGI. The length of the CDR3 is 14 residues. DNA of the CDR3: TGTGCCAGCAGTTTCCGGACTAGCGGTTACGAGCAGTACTTC. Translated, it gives CASSFRTSGYEQYF.

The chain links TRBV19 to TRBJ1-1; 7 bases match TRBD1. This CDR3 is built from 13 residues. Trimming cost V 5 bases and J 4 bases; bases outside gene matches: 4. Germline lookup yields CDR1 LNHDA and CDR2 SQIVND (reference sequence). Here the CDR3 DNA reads TGTGCCAGTAGTGACAGGGTTGGCACTGAAGCTTTCTTT. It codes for CASSDRVGTEAFF. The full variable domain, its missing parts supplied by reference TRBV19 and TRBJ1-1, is DGGITQSPKYLFRKEGQNVTLSCEQNLNHDAMYWYRQDPGQGLRLIYYSQIVNDFQKGDIAEGYSVSREKKESFPLTVTSAQKNPTAFYLCASSDRVGTEAFFGQGTRLTVV.

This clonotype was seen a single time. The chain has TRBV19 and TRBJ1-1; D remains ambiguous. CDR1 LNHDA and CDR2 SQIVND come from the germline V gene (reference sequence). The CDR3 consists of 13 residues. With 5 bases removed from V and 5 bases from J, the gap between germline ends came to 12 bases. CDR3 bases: TGTGCCAGTAGTGGTCTCCGTATGACTGAAGCTTTCTTT. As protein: CASSGLRMTEAFF.

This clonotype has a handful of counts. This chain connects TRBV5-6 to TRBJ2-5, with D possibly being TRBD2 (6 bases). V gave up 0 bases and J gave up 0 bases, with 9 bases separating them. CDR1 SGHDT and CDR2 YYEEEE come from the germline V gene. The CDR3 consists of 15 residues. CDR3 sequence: CASSLVAVYQETQYF. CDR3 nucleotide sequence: TGTGCCAGCAGCTTGGTAGCGGTGTACCAAGAGACCCAGTACTTC.

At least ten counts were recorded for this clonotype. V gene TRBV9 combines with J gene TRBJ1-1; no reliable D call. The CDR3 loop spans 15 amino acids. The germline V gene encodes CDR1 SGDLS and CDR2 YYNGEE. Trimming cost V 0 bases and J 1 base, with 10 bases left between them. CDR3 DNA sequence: TGTGCCAGCAGCGTAGACTGGGCAGGGAACACTGAAGCTTTCTTT. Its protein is CASSVDWAGNTEAFF.

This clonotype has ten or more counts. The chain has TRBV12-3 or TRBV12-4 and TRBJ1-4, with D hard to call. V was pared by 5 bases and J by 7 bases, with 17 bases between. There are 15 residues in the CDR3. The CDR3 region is CASSDLGIPTEKLFF. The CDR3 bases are TGTGCCAGCAGTGATTTGGGGATCCCTACTGAAAAACTGTTTTTT.

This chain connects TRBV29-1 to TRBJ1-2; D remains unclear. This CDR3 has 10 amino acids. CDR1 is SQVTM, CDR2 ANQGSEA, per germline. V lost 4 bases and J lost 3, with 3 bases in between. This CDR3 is CSVADYGYTF. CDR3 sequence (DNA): TGCAGCGTTGCCGACTATGGCTACACCTTC.

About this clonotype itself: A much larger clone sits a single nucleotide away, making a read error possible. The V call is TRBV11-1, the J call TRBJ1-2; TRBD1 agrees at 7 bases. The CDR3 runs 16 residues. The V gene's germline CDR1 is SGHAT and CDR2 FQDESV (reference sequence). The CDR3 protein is CASSPHPGTDVYDYTF. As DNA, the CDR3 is TGTGCCAGCAGCCCCCACCCAGGGACAGACGTCTATGACTACACCTTC.

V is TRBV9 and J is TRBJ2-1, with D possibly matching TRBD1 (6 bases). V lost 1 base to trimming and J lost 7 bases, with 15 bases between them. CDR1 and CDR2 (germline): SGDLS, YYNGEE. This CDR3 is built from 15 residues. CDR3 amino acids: CASSVKVQGLNEQFF. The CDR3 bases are TGTGCCAGCAGCGTAAAGGTACAGGGTTTGAATGAGCAGTTCTTC.